This T cell receptor (beta chain) was profiled in a study of radiotherapy plus CTLA-4 blockade in lung cancer. Across the whole study: Among patients, roughly 18% showed objective responses, and approximately 31% had disease control.

Only in-frame clones appear in the TCRdb table, and some are missing; sequencing was by immunoSEQ multiplex PCR. This table has about 77,000 clones, under 75% appearing once. This clone was recorded only once. The antigen remains undetermined. The CDR3 totals 16 residues. Trimming took 0 bases from V and 6 from J, leaving 15 bases between them. CDR1 and CDR2 from the germline V gene are MNHEY and SMNVEV (reference sequence). Each patient with chemo-refractory metastatic non-small-cell lung cancer was treated with focal radiation plus CTLA-4 blockade using ipilimumab. Study-level points and caveats: Reported findings show early blood T cell clone dynamics, with interferon-beta, best predicted response. The study found tumor-derived TCR clones expanded in blood after radiotherapy plus ipilimumab.

Sequencing used peripheral blood, obtained from a patient treated with radiotherapy plus ipilimumab. The J gene is TRBJ2-1, the V gene TRBV27, with D maybe TRBD2 (5 bases). The receptor was isolated from a human donor with non-small cell lung cancer whose response to radiotherapy plus ipilimumab could not be evaluated. CDR3 in DNA: TGTGCCAGCAGTTTATCGGTTCCTGACTATGCCAATGAGCAGTTCTTC. Encoded protein: CASSLSVPDYANEQFF.